This T cell receptor beta chain derives from a study of response to subunit inactivated influenza vaccine. One entry per CDR3 protein, called by TCRdb with MiXCR from the RT-PCR reads. The sample has roughly 290,000 distinct CDR3 sequences, just over 20% seen once. Trimming removed 5 bases at V and 7 bases at J, with 17 bases between. The CDR3 spans 14 residues. Germline CDR1 is SEHNR and CDR2 is FQNEAQ (reference sequence). Findings of the study overall: Every seasonal influenza vaccination brings in few new T cells, the authors suggested.

As concerns this clonotype: Its antigen remains unknown.

V gene TRBV7-9 combines with J gene TRBJ1-2; possible D gene TRBD1, 5 bases. The source material was PBMCs from blood, sampled about 20 months after vaccination. This sequence was found in a man aged 50-75 years who received an inactivated influenza vaccine. CDR3 DNA sequence: TGTGCCAGCAGCCTACGAACAGGCGACAGTGGCTACACCTTC. It translates to CASSLRTGDSGYTF. Full variable domain (rest looked up from reference TRBV7-9 and TRBJ1-2): DTGVSQNPRHKITKRGQNVTFRCDPISEHNRLYWYRQTLGQGPEFLTYFQNEAQLEKSRLLSDRFSAERPKGSFSTLEIQRTEQGDSAMYLCASSLRTGDSGYTFGSGTRLTVV.